This TCR beta chain derives from a study of blood T cell repertoires in COVID-19. Using immunoSEQ multiplex PCR, the repertoire was profiled, and TCRdb retains in-frame clones only, with some absent. Of approximately 240,000 clones listed, about 85% are singletons. The CDR3 runs to 12 residues. The ends were cut back, 6 bases at V and 2 bases at J, with 6 bases in the middle. The source is a woman aged 18 to 35 who had recovered from COVID-19. This chain links TRBV12-3 or TRBV12-4 with TRBJ2-3; D is ambiguous. Sequenced: peripheral blood. The CDR3 DNA is TGTGCCAGCAGCGTCTCCACAGATACGCAGTATTTT. Its translation: CASSVSTDTQYF.